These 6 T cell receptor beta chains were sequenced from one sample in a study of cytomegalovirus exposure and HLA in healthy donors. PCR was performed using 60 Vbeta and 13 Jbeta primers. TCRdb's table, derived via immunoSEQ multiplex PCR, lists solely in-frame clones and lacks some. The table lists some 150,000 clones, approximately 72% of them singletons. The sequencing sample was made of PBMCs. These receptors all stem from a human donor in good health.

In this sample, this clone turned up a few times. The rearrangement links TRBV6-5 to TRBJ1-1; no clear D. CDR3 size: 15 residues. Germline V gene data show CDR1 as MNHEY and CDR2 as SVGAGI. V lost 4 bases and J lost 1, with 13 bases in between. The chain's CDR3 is CASSSRFRGNTEAFF. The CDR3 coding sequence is TGTGCCAGCAGTTCTAGGTTTCGGGGGAACACTGAAGCTTTCTTT.

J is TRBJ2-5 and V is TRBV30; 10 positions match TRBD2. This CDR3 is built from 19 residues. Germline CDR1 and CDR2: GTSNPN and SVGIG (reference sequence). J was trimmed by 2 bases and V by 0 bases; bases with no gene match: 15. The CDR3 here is CAWSVEIISSGGDQETQYF. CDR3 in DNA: TGTGCCTGGAGTGTAGAGATAATCTCCAGCGGGGGGGATCAAGAGACCCAGTACTTC.

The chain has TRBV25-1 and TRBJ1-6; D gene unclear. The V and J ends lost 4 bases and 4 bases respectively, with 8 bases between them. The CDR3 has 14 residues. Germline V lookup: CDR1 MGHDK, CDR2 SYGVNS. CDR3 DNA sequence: TGTGCCAGCAGTGGCTCAGGTTATAATTCACCCCTCCACTTT. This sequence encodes CASSGSGYNSPLHF.

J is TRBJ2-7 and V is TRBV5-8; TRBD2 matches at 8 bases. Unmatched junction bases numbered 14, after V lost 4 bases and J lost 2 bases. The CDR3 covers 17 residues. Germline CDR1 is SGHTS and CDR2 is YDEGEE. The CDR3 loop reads CASSLTSGGGRTYEQYF. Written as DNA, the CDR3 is TGTGCCAGCAGCCTAACCTCCGGGGGGGGCCGAACCTACGAGCAGTACTTC. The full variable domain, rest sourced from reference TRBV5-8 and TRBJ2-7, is EAGVTQSPTHLIKTRGQQATLRCSPISGHTSVYWYQQALGLGLQFLLWYDEGEERNRGNFPPRFSGRQFPNYSSELNVNALELEDSALYLCASSLTSGGGRTYEQYFGPGTRLTVT.

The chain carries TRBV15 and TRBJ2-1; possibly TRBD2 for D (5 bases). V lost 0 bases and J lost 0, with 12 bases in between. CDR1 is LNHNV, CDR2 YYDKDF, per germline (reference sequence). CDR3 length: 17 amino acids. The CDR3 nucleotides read TGTGCCACCAGCAGAGATCGGAGGAGGAGCTCCTACAATGAGCAGTTCTTC. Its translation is CATSRDRRRSSYNEQFF.

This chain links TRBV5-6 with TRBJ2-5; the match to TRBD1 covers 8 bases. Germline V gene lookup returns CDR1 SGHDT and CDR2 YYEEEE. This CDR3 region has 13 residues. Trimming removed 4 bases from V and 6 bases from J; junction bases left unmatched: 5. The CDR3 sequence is CASSRDRTQTQYF. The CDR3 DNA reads TGTGCCAGCAGCCGGGACAGGACGCAGACCCAGTACTTC.